These 32 T cell receptor beta chains share one sample of origin, sequenced in a study of shared clonotypes between healthy human individuals. Assay: immunoSEQ multiplex PCR; the TCRdb copy retains only in-frame clones and omits some. The profile covers under 1,100,000 clones, with approximately 72% appearing a single time and around 1.5% taken by the ten largest. The material sequenced was memory CD4+ T cells sorted from blood. The subset here: CD45RA-negative fraction. The source of these receptors is a man between 18 and 29 years old in good health.

The rearrangement joins TRBV10-1 to TRBJ1-6; 8 nucleotides agree with TRBD1. V dropped 0 bases and J dropped 7; count of bases not matched to a gene: 5. In germline, CDR1 is WNHNN, CDR2 SYGVQD (reference sequence). The CDR3 runs to 16 residues. The CDR3 region has the DNA TGCGCCAGCAGTGAGTCTACCGGACAGGGCAATTCACCCCTCCACTTT. This translates into CASSESTGQGNSPLHF.

The rearrangement links TRBV5-1 to TRBJ2-3; 11 nucleotides agree with TRBD2. This CDR3 contains 15 residues. V shed 0 bases and J 7 bases; nucleotides not matched to a gene: 4. In germline, CDR1 is SGHRS, CDR2 YFSETQ. The CDR3 nucleotides read TGCGCCAGCAGCTTGGTAGCGGGGGGGCCGAATACGCAGTATTTT. It is translated as CASSLVAGGPNTQYF.

The chain carries TRBV18 and TRBJ2-1; TRBD2 matches 10 bases. The CDR3 consists of 16 residues. Germline loops: CDR1 KGHSH, CDR2 LQKENI. V dropped 6 bases and J dropped 9; count of bases not matched to a gene: 14. The CDR3 loop is CASSLGTAGGPIEQFF. CDR3 nucleotides: TGTGCCAGCTCCCTGGGGACAGCGGGAGGGCCCATTGAGCAGTTCTTC.

The rearrangement links TRBV19 to TRBJ1-5; D might be TRBD1 (6 bases). The length of the CDR3 is 14 residues. V was trimmed by 3 bases and J by 7 bases, leaving 13 bases between them. Germline CDR1 is LNHDA and CDR2 is SQIVND (reference sequence). The CDR3 bases are TGTGCCAGTAGTATGAGGGGGGTCGGGCAGCCCCAGCATTTT. It codes for CASSMRGVGQPQHF.

The CDR3 DNA sequence: TGCGCCAGCAGCCAACCGGGTGAAAAACTGTTTTTT. As protein: CASSQPGEKLFF. The V gene is TRBV4-3, the J gene TRBJ1-4; no clear D gene. Between the trimmed V and J ends, which lost 2 bases and 7 bases, there was a span of 5 bases. The CDR3 is made up of 12 amino acids. Germline CDR1 LGHNA, CDR2 YSLEER.

This clone was detected only once. The rearrangement uses TRBV10-2 and TRBJ2-5; the match to TRBD1 covers 11 bases. The CDR3 is 18 residues long. CDR1 is WSHSY and CDR2 is SAAADI in the germline V gene. The trim removed 4 bases at V and 5 bases at J, leaving 15 bases unmatched. The CDR3 is CASSVGALGTGGLETQYF. The CDR3 region has the DNA TGCGCCAGCAGTGTGGGGGCCCTCGGGACAGGGGGGTTGGAGACCCAGTACTTC.

The V and J genes are TRBV5-1 and TRBJ2-7, with 7 nucleotides matching TRBD1. J lost 4 bases, V lost 4 bases, and 8 bases had no gene match. Germline V gives CDR1 SGHRS, CDR2 YFSETQ. This CDR3 is 14 amino acids long. The CDR3 protein is CASSPQGQIYEQYF. Here the CDR3 DNA reads TGCGCCAGCAGCCCCCAGGGACAGATTTACGAGCAGTACTTC. The entire variable domain, with the rest obtained from reference TRBV5-1 and TRBJ2-7, is as follows: KAGVTQTPRYLIKTRGQQVTLSCSPISGHRSVSWYQQTPGQGLQFLFEYFSETQRNKGNFPGRFSGRQFSNSRSEMNVSTLELGDSALYLCASSPQGQIYEQYFGPGTRLTVT.

V is TRBV5-1 and J is TRBJ2-1; 12 nucleotides match TRBD2. The junction had 4 bases not matched to a gene; V was cut back by 0 bases and J by 0 bases. The CDR3 runs 18 residues. Germline loops: CDR1 SGHRS, CDR2 YFSETQ. This CDR3 reads CASSLALAGGSSYNEQFF. The CDR3, as DNA: TGCGCCAGCAGCTTGGCGCTAGCGGGAGGGAGCTCCTACAATGAGCAGTTCTTC.

This chain uses TRBV7-2 with TRBJ2-7; 11 bases fit TRBD1. Germline CDR1 SGHTA, CDR2 FQGNSA. This CDR3 spans 15 amino acids. Trimming cost V 5 bases and J 2 bases; bases outside gene matches: 5. CDR3 loop: CASSARDRGTYEQYF. CDR3 DNA: TGTGCCAGCAGCGCCCGGGACAGGGGGACCTACGAGCAGTACTTC.

This sequence joins TRBV2 and TRBJ2-5; 7 nucleotides line up with TRBD2. The CDR3 is 14 residues long. The trim removed 1 base at V and 5 bases at J, leaving 4 bases unmatched. CDR1 and CDR2 (germline): SNHLY, FYNNEI. Written as DNA, the CDR3 is TGTGCCAGCAGTGAAGAGCGGGGCAGGGAGACCCAGTACTTC. It is translated as CASSEERGRETQYF.

The chain carries TRBV4-2 and TRBJ1-4; 8 positions match TRBD1. V trimming: 0 bases; J trimming: 0 bases; junction bases outside the gene matches: 3. Germline lookup yields CDR1 LGHNA and CDR2 YNFKEQ. The CDR3 loop spans 17 amino acids. The CDR3 DNA follows: TGTGCCAGCAGCCAAGATGGGACAGGACCAACTAATGAAAAACTGTTTTTT. Translation: CASSQDGTGPTNEKLFF.

As for this clone: A read error likely explains this, since a far larger clone differs by one base. The gene calls are TRBV7-9 and TRBJ2-2; the D is unclear. V lost 4 bases and J lost 5, with 5 bases in between. This CDR3 has 12 residues. CDR1 and CDR2 (germline): SEHNR, FQNEAQ (reference sequence). Here the CDR3 DNA reads TGTGCCAGCAGCTCCGAGACCGGGGAGCTGTTTTTT. Its translation: CASSSETGELFF. Full variable domain (missing parts from reference TRBV7-9 and TRBJ2-2): DTGVSQNPRHKITKRGQNVTFRCDPISEHNRLYWYRQTLGQGPEFLTYFQNEAQLEKSRLLSDRFSAERPKGSFSTLEIQRTEQGDSAMYLCASSSETGELFFGEGSRLTVL.

This clone was seen more than once but under ten times. Other nucleotide sequences from this sample produce the same CDR3. The chain is built from TRBV2 and TRBJ1-6, with D tentatively TRBD1 (5 bases). The CDR3 spans 12 residues. Germline lookup yields CDR1 SNHLY and CDR2 FYNNEI. V shed 5 bases and J shed 10 bases, with 9 bases lying between them. The CDR3 region has the DNA TGTGCCAGCAGTCCAGGGATATCACCCCTCCACTTT. Its translation is CASSPGISPLHF.

V and J are TRBV2 and TRBJ2-7, with D maybe TRBD1 (6 bases). The CDR3 has 17 amino acids. Germline loops: CDR1 SNHLY, CDR2 FYNNEI. Trimming removed 7 bases at V and 3 bases at J, with 25 bases between. This CDR3 is CASIDLLRTESIYEQYF. Written as DNA, the CDR3 is TGTGCCAGCATAGATCTCTTGAGGACAGAAAGCATCTACGAGCAGTACTTC.

This clone was seen at least ten times. This chain joins TRBV2 and TRBJ1-6, with unresolved D. CDR1 SNHLY and CDR2 FYNNEI come from the germline V gene. The CDR3 has 13 residues. V was cut by 5 bases and J by 6 bases, with 8 bases left in between. The CDR3 is CASSSEINSPLHF. The CDR3 DNA reads TGTGCCAGCAGTTCAGAGATTAATTCACCCCTCCACTTT.

V and J are TRBV5-5 and TRBJ2-7; D not certain. Germline V gene data show CDR1 as SGHKS and CDR2 as YYEKEE (reference sequence). V was pared by 0 bases and J by 3 bases, with 10 bases between. This CDR3 is built from 14 residues. CDR3 amino acids: CASSLEHLNYEQYF. In DNA, the CDR3 is TGTGCCAGCAGCTTGGAACACCTCAACTACGAGCAGTACTTC.

The rearrangement joins TRBV19 to TRBJ2-7; D possibly corresponds to TRBD2 (5 bases). The CDR3 sequence is 17 residues long. Trimming removed 4 bases from V and 1 base from J, with 20 bases in between. Germline V gene data show CDR1 as LNHDA and CDR2 as SQIVND (reference sequence). Here the CDR3 DNA reads TGTGCCAGTAGTACAGGATTTAGTTGGGAGATTTCCTACGAGCAGTACTTC. Translated, it gives CASSTGFSWEISYEQYF.

This clone has a handful of counts. This chain joins TRBV6-1 and TRBJ1-1; TRBD1 matches 7 bases. J was trimmed by 0 bases and V by 0 bases; bases with no gene match: 4. This CDR3 contains 16 residues. Per the germline V gene, CDR1 is MNHNS and CDR2 is SASEGT. This chain's CDR3 is CASSEALDRVNTEAFF. The DNA of the CDR3 is TGTGCCAGCAGTGAAGCGCTTGACAGGGTGAACACTGAAGCTTTCTTT.

Only a few counts were recorded for this clone. The junction does not match germline at one end; this may be a read error. J is TRBJ2-1 and V is TRBV7-7, with D possibly TRBD2 on 5 matching bases. Germline V gene sequence: CDR1 SSHAT, CDR2 FNYEAQ (reference sequence). The length of the CDR3 is 15 residues. As DNA, the CDR3 is TGTGCTAGCAGCTCCTCCGGGATTCCTGACAATGAGCAGTTCTTC. Translating gives CASSSSGIPDNEQFF.

This chain joins TRBV6-5 and TRBJ1-1, with 8 bases fitting TRBD1. The ends lost 6 bases at V and 4 bases at J; junction bases unmatched: 4. Germline V gives CDR1 MNHEY, CDR2 SVGAGI. This CDR3 is built from 13 residues. The CDR3 sequence is CASRQGVSTEAFF. The DNA for the CDR3 is TGTGCCAGCAGACAGGGGGTTAGCACTGAAGCTTTCTTT.

The chain carries TRBV6-1 and TRBJ1-6, with D maybe TRBD1 (6 bases). V lost 8 bases and J lost 8, with 19 bases in between. Germline CDR1 reads MNHNS; CDR2 reads SASEGT. CDR3 size: 15 residues. CDR3 protein: CASDYRQARDSPLHF. CDR3 nucleotide sequence: TGTGCCAGCGATTACAGACAGGCCCGGGATTCACCCCTCCACTTT.

This clone was observed once. The chain couples TRBV6-1 to TRBJ2-2; perhaps TRBD1 as D (5 bases). The CDR3 covers 14 residues. Germline CDR1 reads MNHNS; CDR2 reads SASEGT. With 10 bases removed from V and 6 bases from J, the gap between germline ends came to 18 bases. The chain's CDR3 is CATSPPRDSGELFF. The CDR3 nucleotides read TGTGCCACAAGTCCGCCCAGGGATTCCGGGGAGCTGTTTTTT.

The genes are TRBV7-7 and TRBJ2-1; 7 bases map to TRBD2. CDR3 length: 16 amino acids. From germline, CDR1 is SSHAT and CDR2 FNYEAQ (reference sequence). The CDR3 sequence: CASCKGRAGYYNEQFF. CDR3 nucleotide sequence: TGTGCTAGCTGCAAGGGGAGGGCCGGCTACTACAATGAGCAGTTCTTC.

The J gene is TRBJ1-2, the V gene TRBV5-6; D uncertain. CDR1 and CDR2 from the germline V gene are SGHDT and YYEEEE. The CDR3 has 15 residues. V was pared by 2 bases and J by 8 bases, with 19 bases between. CDR3 sequence: CASSFGVGIRVGYTF. CDR3 sequence (DNA): TGTGCCAGCAGCTTTGGTGTGGGGATTAGGGTAGGCTACACCTTC.

The chain recombines TRBV9 with TRBJ1-4; a possible D gene is TRBD1 (5 bases). The CDR3 sequence is 13 residues long. Germline loops: CDR1 SGDLS, CDR2 YYNGEE. Trimming shortened V by 0 bases and J by 8 bases, and 8 bases separated the two germline ends. The CDR3 coding sequence is TGTGCCAGCAGCGTAGGGCCAGGGGAAAAACTGTTTTTT. Translation: CASSVGPGEKLFF.

This chain uses TRBV18 with TRBJ2-3; 13 bases agree with TRBD2. The CDR3 is 14 residues long. CDR1 is KGHSH, CDR2 LQKENI, per germline. Trimming removed 3 bases from V and 7 bases from J; junction bases left unmatched: 1. Here the CDR3 DNA reads TGTGCCAGCTCACCGGGACTAGCGGGAAATACGCAGTATTTT. Protein product: CASSPGLAGNTQYF.

Here the CDR3 DNA reads TGCGCCAGCAGTGAATTGGGGAGGGCGAACACCGGGGAGCTGTTTTTT. Amino acids: CASSELGRANTGELFF. This rearrangement joins TRBV10-1 to TRBJ2-2, with 7 bases fitting TRBD2. The germline V gene encodes CDR1 WNHNN and CDR2 SYGVQD (reference sequence). CDR3 length: 16 residues. Unmatched junction bases numbered 4, after V lost 3 bases and J lost 0 bases.

CDR3 coding DNA: TGTGCCAGCAGTTGGACAGGGGTATCCTATGGCTACACCTTC. Protein sequence: CASSWTGVSYGYTF. V is TRBV2 and J is TRBJ1-2; TRBD1 aligns across 9 bases. V lost 5 bases to trimming and J lost 4 bases; unmatched junction nucleotides: 5. Germline CDR1 reads SNHLY; CDR2 reads FYNNEI. This CDR3 contains 14 residues.

The chain is built from TRBV5-1 and TRBJ1-2, with unresolved D. The CDR3 loop spans 15 amino acids. Germline assignment: CDR1 SGHRS and CDR2 YFSETQ. With 4 bases removed from V and 4 bases from J, the gap between germline ends came to 17 bases. Written as DNA, the CDR3 is TGCGCCAGCAGCATAGGTTCGGCTGCCGGCTATGGCTACACCTTC. This translates into CASSIGSAAGYGYTF. Full variable domain (outside the CDR3, taken from reference TRBV5-1 and TRBJ1-2): KAGVTQTPRYLIKTRGQQVTLSCSPISGHRSVSWYQQTPGQGLQFLFEYFSETQRNKGNFPGRFSGRQFSNSRSEMNVSTLELGDSALYLCASSIGSAAGYGYTFGSGTRLTVV.

This rearrangement joins TRBV6-5 to TRBJ1-2; no firm D call. The CDR3 is 11 residues long. V lost 7 bases to trimming and J lost 5 bases, with 8 bases between them. Germline CDR1 MNHEY, CDR2 SVGAGI. The CDR3 sequence is CASTKGYGYTF. The CDR3 DNA is TGTGCCAGCACGAAGGGTTATGGCTACACCTTC.

The chain recombines TRBV11-2 with TRBJ2-1; D is perhaps TRBD2 (6 bases). V lost 4 bases and J 0 bases, leaving 10 bases between the germline ends. The V gene's germline CDR1 is SGHAT and CDR2 FQNNGV. This CDR3 spans 15 amino acids. The CDR3 sequence is CASSYAGGSYNEQFF. CDR3 bases: TGTGCCAGCAGCTACGCCGGGGGCTCCTACAATGAGCAGTTCTTC.

For this clone: The sample carries other DNA sequences with the same CDR3. The V call is TRBV5-6, the J call TRBJ1-2, with D uncertain. V dropped 0 bases and J dropped 1 base, with 4 bases sitting between them. This CDR3 region has 13 residues. In germline, CDR1 is SGHDT, CDR2 YYEEEE. The CDR3: CASSLVGNYGYTF. CDR3 coding DNA: TGTGCCAGCAGCTTGGTCGGTAACTATGGCTACACCTTC. The variable domain in full, completed from reference TRBV5-6 and TRBJ1-2, reads DAGVTQSPTHLIKTRGQQVTLRCSPKSGHDTVSWYQQALGQGPQFIFQYYEEEERQRGNFPDRFSGHQFPNYSSELNVNALLLGDSALYLCASSLVGNYGYTFGSGTRLTVV.